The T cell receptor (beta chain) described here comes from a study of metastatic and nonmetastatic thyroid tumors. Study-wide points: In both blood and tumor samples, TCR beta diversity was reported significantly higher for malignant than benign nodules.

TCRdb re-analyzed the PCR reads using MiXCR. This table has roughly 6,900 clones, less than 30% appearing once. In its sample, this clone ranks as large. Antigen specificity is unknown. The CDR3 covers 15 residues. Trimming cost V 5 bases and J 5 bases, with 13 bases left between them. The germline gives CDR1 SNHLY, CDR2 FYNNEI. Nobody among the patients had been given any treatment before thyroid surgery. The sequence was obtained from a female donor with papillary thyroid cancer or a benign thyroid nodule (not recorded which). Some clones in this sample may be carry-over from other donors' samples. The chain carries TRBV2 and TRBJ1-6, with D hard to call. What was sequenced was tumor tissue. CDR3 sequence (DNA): TGTGCCAGCAGTAAACCGCCCGGGAATAATTCACCCCTCCACTTT. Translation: CASSKPPGNNSPLHF.